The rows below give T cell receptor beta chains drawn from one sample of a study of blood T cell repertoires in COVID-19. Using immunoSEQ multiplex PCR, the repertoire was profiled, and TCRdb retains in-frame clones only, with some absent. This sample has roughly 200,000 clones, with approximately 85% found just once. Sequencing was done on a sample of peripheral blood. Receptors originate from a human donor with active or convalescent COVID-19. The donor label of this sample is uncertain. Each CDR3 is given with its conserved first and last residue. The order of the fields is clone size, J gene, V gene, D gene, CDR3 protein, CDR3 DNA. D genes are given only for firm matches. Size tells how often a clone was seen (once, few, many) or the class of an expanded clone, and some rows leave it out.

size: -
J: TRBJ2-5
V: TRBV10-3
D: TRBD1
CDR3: CAIRRTGDSETQYF
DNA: TGTGCCATCAGGAGGACAGGGGACTCAGAGACCCAGTACTTC

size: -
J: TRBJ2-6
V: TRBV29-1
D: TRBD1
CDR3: CSVAGTGDYSGANVLTF
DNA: TGCAGCGTAGCCGGGACAGGAGATTATTCTGGGGCCAACGTCCTGACTTTC

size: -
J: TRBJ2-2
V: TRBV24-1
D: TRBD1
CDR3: CATSDPPGQSNTGELFF
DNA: TGTGCCACCAGTGACCCCCCGGGACAGTCGAACACCGGGGAGCTGTTTTTT

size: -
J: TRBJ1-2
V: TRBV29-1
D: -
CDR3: CSVVGSTGRGYTF
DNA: TGCAGCGTTGTAGGTAGTACAGGGCGGGGCTACACCTTC

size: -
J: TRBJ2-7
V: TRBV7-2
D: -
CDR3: CASSLQGNEQYF
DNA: TGTGCCAGCAGCCTCCAGGGTAACGAGCAGTACTTC

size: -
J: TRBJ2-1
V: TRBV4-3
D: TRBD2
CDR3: CASSQMGLAGGYNEQFF
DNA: TGCGCCAGCAGCCAGATGGGACTAGCGGGGGGGTACAATGAGCAGTTCTTC

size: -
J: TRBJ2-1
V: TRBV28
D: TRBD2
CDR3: CASSFGILRGARNGEQFF
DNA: TGTGCCAGCAGTTTTGGAATACTGCGGGGGGCCCGAAATGGGGAGCAGTTCTTC

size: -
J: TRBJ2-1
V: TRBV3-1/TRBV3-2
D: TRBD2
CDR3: CASSRRLARVNEQFF
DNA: TGTGCCAGCAGCCGTCGACTAGCGCGGGTCAATGAGCAGTTCTTC

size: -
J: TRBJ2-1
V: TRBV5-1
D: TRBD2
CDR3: CASSYRTSGRGDEQFF
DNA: TGCGCCAGCAGCTACAGGACTAGCGGGAGGGGGGATGAGCAGTTCTTC

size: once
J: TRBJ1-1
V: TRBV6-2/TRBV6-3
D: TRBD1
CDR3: CASSLAQGIYTEAFF
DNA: TGTGCCAGCAGTTTAGCACAGGGGATATACACTGAAGCTTTCTTT

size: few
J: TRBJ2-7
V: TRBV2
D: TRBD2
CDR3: CASSTLGTSGTYEQYF
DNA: TGTGCCAGCAGTACTCTTGGGACTAGCGGTACCTACGAGCAGTACTTC

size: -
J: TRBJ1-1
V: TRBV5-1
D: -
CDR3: CASTLGQTNTEAFF
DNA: TGCGCCAGCACCCTCGGACAGACTAACACTGAAGCTTTCTTT

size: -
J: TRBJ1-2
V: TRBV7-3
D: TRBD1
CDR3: CASSTGTGHYGYTF
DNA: TGTGCCAGCAGCACCGGGACAGGGCACTATGGCTACACCTTC

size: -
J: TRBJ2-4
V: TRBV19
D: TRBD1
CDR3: CASSIQGAGFIQYF
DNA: TGTGCCAGTAGTATCCAGGGGGCGGGATTTATTCAGTACTTC

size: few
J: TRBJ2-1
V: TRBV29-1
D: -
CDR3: CSVTVHNEQFF
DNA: TGCAGCGTTACAGTTCACAATGAGCAGTTCTTC